A single sample gave rise to the 27 T cell receptor beta chains below, sequenced in a study of T cells in Graves' hyperthyroidism and ophthalmopathy. Amplified TCR beta CDR3 regions derived from RNA transcripts. First-round RT-PCR targeting the TCR CDR3 was performed with the HTBI primer set. TCRdb ran MiXCR on the multiplex PCR reads and lists one entry per CDR3 protein. The sample records approximately 610,000 distinct CDR3 sequences, roughly 14% being singletons. The sequencing input was blood. These receptors were collected from a woman in her forties with Graves' ophthalmopathy.

The CDR3 loop reads CASSQDSGYNSPLHF. The DNA of the CDR3 is TGCGCCAGCAGCCAAGATTCCGGATATAATTCACCCCTCCACTTT. This chain joins TRBV4-3 and TRBJ1-6; D gene unclear. This CDR3 region has 15 residues. The germline gives CDR1 LGHNA, CDR2 YSLEER. With 0 bases removed from V and 4 bases from J, the gap between germline ends came to 7 bases.

The gene calls are TRBV12-3 or TRBV12-4 and TRBJ1-1, with D maybe TRBD1 (6 bases). CDR3 length: 18 amino acids. V dropped 5 bases and J dropped 1 base, with 23 bases sitting between them. In DNA, the CDR3 is TGTGCCAGCAGTCCACTTAAGCGAAGTGACAGGCGGAACACTGAAGCTTTCTTT. Protein: CASSPLKRSDRRNTEAFF.

The rearrangement links TRBV20-1 to TRBJ2-7; 8 positions agree with TRBD1. The V and J ends lost 1 base and 3 bases, in that order; junction bases with no gene match: 5. The CDR3 is 14 amino acids. Germline-derived CDR1 and CDR2 are DFQATT and SNEGSKA (reference sequence). CDR3 in amino acids: CSARGWTGNYEQYF. CDR3 DNA sequence: TGCAGTGCTAGAGGTTGGACAGGGAACTACGAGCAGTACTTC.

The rearrangement joins TRBV6-1 to TRBJ2-6; D is perhaps TRBD1 (5 bases). Trimming left V 0 bases short and J 0 bases short, with 15 bases between. Germline CDR1 is MNHNS and CDR2 is SASEGT. This CDR3 contains 19 residues. The CDR3 region has the DNA TGTGCCAGCAGTGAAGCGCTGAGACAGTGGAGCTCTGGGGCCAACGTCCTGACTTTC. Translating gives CASSEALRQWSSGANVLTF.

This clonotype was detected ten times or more. Germline is not matched at one junction end, which may reflect a read error. The chain joins TRBV20-1 to TRBJ2-2; D perhaps matches TRBD1 (6 bases). The CDR3 spans 11 residues. The germline V gene has CDR1 DFQATT and CDR2 SNEGSKA (reference sequence). In nucleotides, the CDR3 is TGTTCGAACAGGGAAACCGGGGAGCTGTTTTTT. Residues: CSNRETGELFF.

This clonotype was seen repeatedly, ten times or more. This chain joins TRBV6-1 and TRBJ2-5; D uncertain. The CDR3 runs to 14 residues. Germline CDR1 MNHNS, CDR2 SASEGT. V dropped 1 base and J dropped 5 bases, with 11 bases sitting between them. This chain's CDR3 is CASSEVATTETQYF. The CDR3 DNA sequence: TGTGCCAGCAGTGAAGTAGCTACAACGGAGACCCAGTACTTC.

This clonotype was counted a few times. CDR3 sequence (DNA): TGCAGTGCTGGTAAGGGACTCCACCTCAGCTCCTACGAGCAGTACTTC. It codes for CSAGKGLHLSSYEQYF. The rearrangement uses TRBV20-1 and TRBJ2-7; D might be TRBD2 (6 bases). This CDR3 spans 16 amino acids. Trimming shortened V by 5 bases and J by 0 bases, and 20 bases separated the two germline ends. The V gene's germline CDR1 is DFQATT and CDR2 SNEGSKA (reference sequence).

This clonotype appeared many times. The CDR3 spells CASSPELEVTQYF. CDR3 nucleotide sequence: TGTGCCAGCAGCCCGGAACTAGAGGTTACGCAGTATTTT. J is TRBJ2-3 and V is TRBV4-2, with D perhaps matching TRBD2 (5 bases). The CDR3 sequence is 13 residues long. V was shortened by 4 bases and J by 8 bases, with 13 bases between the two germline ends. Germline V gene sequence: CDR1 LGHNA, CDR2 YNFKEQ.

The table lists this clonotype with a count of one. The chain couples TRBV12-3 or TRBV12-4 to TRBJ2-7; D is possibly TRBD2 (5 bases). The CDR3 has 14 amino acids. V was trimmed by 3 bases and J by 9 bases, leaving 18 bases between them. The CDR3 region is CASSFNLAPSGQYF. CDR3 DNA sequence: TGTGCCAGCAGTTTCAACCTAGCCCCATCTGGGCAGTACTTC.

This clonotype has a count of ten or more. V is TRBV7-3 and J is TRBJ2-5, with unresolved D. The germline CDR1 and CDR2 sequences are SGHTA and FQGTGA. V was shortened by 3 bases and J by 3 bases, with 17 bases between the two germline ends. The length of the CDR3 is 16 residues. The CDR3 loop reads CASSFGSKVGEETQYF. The CDR3 DNA sequence: TGTGCCAGCAGCTTTGGATCGAAGGTTGGGGAAGAGACCCAGTACTTC.

The chain uses TRBV6-1 and TRBJ1-1; 7 bases line up with TRBD1. Trimming at V came to 2 bases and at J to 0 bases, leaving 12 bases not matched to a gene. Germline V gene lookup returns CDR1 MNHNS and CDR2 SASEGT. The CDR3 contains 18 residues. CDR3 in DNA: TGTGCCAGCAGTGAAATACCACCCCGACAGGGTATGAACACTGAAGCTTTCTTT. Protein product: CASSEIPPRQGMNTEAFF.

This clonotype has ten or more counts. The chain's CDR3 is CASSISGYSGQPQHF. Written as DNA, the CDR3 is TGTGCCAGTAGTATCTCAGGCTATTCGGGTCAGCCCCAGCATTTT. This chain connects TRBV19 to TRBJ1-5; D unclear. V was pared by 3 bases and J by 6 bases, with 15 bases between. The germline V gene encodes CDR1 LNHDA and CDR2 SQIVND (reference sequence). The CDR3 has 15 amino acids.

The sample holds many counts of this clonotype. The CDR3: CASSQQGAYSPLHF. CDR3 coding DNA: TGTGCCAGCAGTCAACAGGGGGCATATTCACCCCTCCACTTT. The V gene is TRBV6-2 or TRBV6-3, the J gene TRBJ1-6; the match to TRBD1 covers 9 bases. Losses at the gene ends were 5 bases for V and 8 bases for J; bases not matched to a gene: 4. From germline, CDR1 is MNHEY and CDR2 SVGEGT. This CDR3 contains 14 residues.

This clonotype was detected ten times or more. The chain joins TRBV15 to TRBJ2-5; 7 bases are shared with TRBD2. Germline-derived CDR1 and CDR2 are LNHNV and YYDKDF (reference sequence). Unmatched junction bases numbered 4, after V lost 6 bases and J lost 3 bases. The CDR3 has 13 residues. CDR3: CATRASGEETQYF. The DNA for the CDR3 is TGTGCCACCAGGGCTAGCGGAGAAGAGACCCAGTACTTC.

The chain joins TRBV15 to TRBJ2-5; TRBD2 aligns across 9 bases. CDR3 length equals 17 residues. J lost 5 bases, V lost 2 bases, and 12 bases had no gene match. The germline CDR1 and CDR2 sequences are LNHNV and YYDKDF (reference sequence). In DNA form, the CDR3 reads TGTGCCACCAGCAGAAGACTAGCGGTCCTCCGTTGGGAGACCCAGTACTTC. Translation: CATSRRLAVLRWETQYF.

The gene calls are TRBV7-3 and TRBJ2-1, with a weak D call TRBD2 (7 bases). V gave up 5 bases and J gave up 6 bases, with 20 bases separating them. Germline values: CDR1 SGHTA, CDR2 FQGTGA. This CDR3 spans 16 amino acids. CDR3 sequence reads: CASSLTGAGAGNEQFF. The DNA of the CDR3 is TGTGCCAGCAGCCTTACGGGGGCGGGAGCGGGCAATGAGCAGTTCTTC.

This clonotype was counted at least ten times. This chain uses TRBV27 with TRBJ2-5; D is possibly TRBD1 (6 bases). Trimming removed 6 bases at V and 3 bases at J, with 14 bases between. The CDR3 totals 14 residues. Germline values: CDR1 MNHEY, CDR2 SMNVEV (reference sequence). CDR3 sequence: CASRLTRTEETQYF. CDR3 nucleotide sequence: TGTGCCAGCAGACTTACCAGGACAGAAGAGACCCAGTACTTC.

The sample holds many counts of this clonotype. The chain joins TRBV7-9 to TRBJ2-7, with unresolved D. Germline values: CDR1 SEHNR, CDR2 FQNEAQ (reference sequence). The CDR3 has 14 amino acids. Between the trimmed V and J ends, which lost 4 bases and 3 bases, there was a span of 13 bases. The CDR3 sequence is CASSSVGVIYEQYF. The CDR3 DNA is TGTGCCAGCAGCTCCGTAGGCGTAATCTACGAGCAGTACTTC.

The chain carries TRBV6-1 and TRBJ2-7; weak D call: TRBD1 (6 bases). The V end lost 7 bases, the J end lost 3 bases, and 22 bases lay between the germline ends. The germline V gene encodes CDR1 MNHNS and CDR2 SASEGT. The CDR3 spans 16 residues. The CDR3 sequence: CASTTPSGGPLYEQYF. For the CDR3, the DNA is TGTGCCAGCACTACACCCAGTGGGGGCCCCCTCTACGAGCAGTACTTC.

The table lists this clonotype with many counts. This chain links TRBV14 with TRBJ1-1, with TRBD1 identical over 7 bases. The CDR3 sequence is 15 residues long. Germline CDR1 is SGHDN and CDR2 is FVKESK. V was pared by 3 bases and J by 4 bases, with 8 bases of the junction left unmatched. For the CDR3, the DNA is TGTGCCAGCAGCCAGTACCGACAGGGTGGCACTGAAGCTTTCTTT. Translation gives CASSQYRQGGTEAFF.

This clonotype was observed many times. The chain has TRBV20-1 and TRBJ2-5; 7 bases agree with TRBD2. The length of the CDR3 is 14 residues. Germline CDR1 is DFQATT and CDR2 is SNEGSKA (reference sequence). After removal of 0 bases from V and 3 bases from J, the junction contained 4 bases not matched to a gene. In DNA, the CDR3 is TGCAGTGCTAGAGATCTTCTAGCGGAAGAGACCCAGTACTTC. It yields the protein CSARDLLAEETQYF.

This clonotype occurred many times. This chain joins TRBV28 and TRBJ2-4, with D unclear. Per germline, CDR1 MDHEN and CDR2 SYDVKM. This CDR3 spans 20 amino acids. Trimming shortened V by 5 bases and J by 3 bases, and 29 bases separated the two germline ends. The CDR3 sequence: CASSGQVQLALWFGKNIQYF. DNA for the CDR3: TGTGCCAGCAGTGGGCAGGTTCAGCTCGCGTTGTGGTTTGGCAAAAACATTCAGTACTTC.

The chain uses TRBV20-1 and TRBJ2-2, with 7 bases matching TRBD2. CDR3 length: 16 residues. In germline, CDR1 is DFQATT, CDR2 SNEGSKA (reference sequence). V shed 6 bases and J 4 bases; nucleotides not matched to a gene: 14. DNA for the CDR3: TGCAGTGCCCGAAGCTCGCGGGAGCGTTGCACCGGGGAGCTGTTTTTT. Protein: CSARSSRERCTGELFF.

The CDR3 DNA reads as TGTGCCAGCAGTCCCAGGCCGGGACTAGCGGAAGAGACCCAGTACTTC. Translation gives CASSPRPGLAEETQYF. The V gene is TRBV28, the J gene TRBJ2-5; TRBD2 matches 11 bases. This CDR3 contains 16 residues. Trimming removed 5 bases from V and 3 bases from J; junction bases left unmatched: 8. Germline assignment: CDR1 MDHEN and CDR2 SYDVKM.

The chain uses TRBV14 and TRBJ2-2, with D unclear. Trimming removed 2 bases at V and 4 bases at J, with 8 bases between. This CDR3 spans 14 amino acids. The germline V gene has CDR1 SGHDN and CDR2 FVKESK. CDR3 sequence reads: CASSQHLGTGELFF. CDR3 in DNA: TGTGCCAGCAGCCAACACTTGGGCACCGGGGAGCTGTTTTTT.

This clonotype was found many times. Being one base from a much bigger clone, this may be a read error. V is TRBV6-1 and J is TRBJ2-5, with D tentatively TRBD1 or TRBD2 (5 bases each). Germline CDR1 MNHNS, CDR2 SASEGT. Trimming took off 7 bases at V and 4 bases at J, with 13 bases between the two ends. The CDR3 sequence is 13 residues long. The chain's CDR3 is CASMVGGTETQYF. CDR3 DNA sequence: TGTGCCAGCATGGTTGGGGGTACAGAGACCCAGTACTTC.

This clonotype was recorded at least ten times. J is TRBJ1-3 and V is TRBV28; D gene ambiguous. Trimming removed 5 bases at V and 0 bases at J, with 8 bases between. Germline CDR1 and CDR2: MDHEN and SYDVKM. This CDR3 region has 14 residues. The CDR3 sequence is CASSPDTSGNTIYF. The CDR3 DNA follows: TGTGCCAGCAGTCCTGACACCTCTGGAAACACCATATATTTT. Filled out from reference TRBV28 and TRBJ1-3, the complete variable domain reads DVKVTQSSRYLVKRTGEKVFLECVQDMDHENMFWYRQDPGLGLRLIYFSYDVKMKEKGDIPEGYSVSREKKERFSLILESASTNQTSMYLCASSPDTSGNTIYFGEGSWLTVV.